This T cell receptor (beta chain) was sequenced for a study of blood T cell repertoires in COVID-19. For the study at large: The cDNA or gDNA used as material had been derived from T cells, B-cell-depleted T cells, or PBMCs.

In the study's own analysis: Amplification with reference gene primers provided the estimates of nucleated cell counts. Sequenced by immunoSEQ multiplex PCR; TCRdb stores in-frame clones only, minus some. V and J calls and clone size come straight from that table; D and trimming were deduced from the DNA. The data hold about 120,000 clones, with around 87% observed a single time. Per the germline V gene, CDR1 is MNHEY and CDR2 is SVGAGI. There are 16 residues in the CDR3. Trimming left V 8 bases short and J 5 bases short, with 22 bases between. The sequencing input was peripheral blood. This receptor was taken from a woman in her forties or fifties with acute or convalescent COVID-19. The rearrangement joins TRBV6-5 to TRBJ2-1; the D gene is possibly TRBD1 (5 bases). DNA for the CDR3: TGTGCCAGCCGTTTGGTTTCAGGGCCCTCACACAATGAGCAGTTCTTC. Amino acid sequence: CASRLVSGPSHNEQFF.